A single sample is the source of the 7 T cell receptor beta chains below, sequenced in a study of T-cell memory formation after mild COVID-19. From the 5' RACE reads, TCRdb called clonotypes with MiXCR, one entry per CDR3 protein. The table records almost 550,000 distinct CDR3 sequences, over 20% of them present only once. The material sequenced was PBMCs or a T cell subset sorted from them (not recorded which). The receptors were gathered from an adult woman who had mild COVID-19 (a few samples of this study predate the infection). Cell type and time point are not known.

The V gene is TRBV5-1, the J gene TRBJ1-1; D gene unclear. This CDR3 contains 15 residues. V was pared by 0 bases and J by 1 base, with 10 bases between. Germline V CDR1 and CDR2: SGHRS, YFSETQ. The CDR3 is CASSLVEEGNTEAFF. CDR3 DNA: TGCGCCAGCAGCTTGGTGGAGGAGGGGAACACTGAAGCTTTCTTT.

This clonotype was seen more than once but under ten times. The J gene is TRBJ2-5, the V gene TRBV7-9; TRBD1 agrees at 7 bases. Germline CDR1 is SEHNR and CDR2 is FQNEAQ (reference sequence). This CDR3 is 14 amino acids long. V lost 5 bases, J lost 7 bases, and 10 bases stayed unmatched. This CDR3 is CASSLGGADVTQYF. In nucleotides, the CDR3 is TGTGCCAGCAGCCTAGGGGGCGCGGACGTGACCCAGTACTTC.

Here the CDR3 reads CSVEGSTDTQYF. In DNA, the CDR3 is TGCAGCGTTGAAGGGTCCACAGATACGCAGTATTTT. This sequence joins TRBV29-1 and TRBJ2-3; unclear D gene. Germline V gene data show CDR1 as SQVTM and CDR2 as ANQGSEA. Trimming left V 1 base short and J 2 bases short, with 4 bases between. This CDR3 has 12 amino acids.

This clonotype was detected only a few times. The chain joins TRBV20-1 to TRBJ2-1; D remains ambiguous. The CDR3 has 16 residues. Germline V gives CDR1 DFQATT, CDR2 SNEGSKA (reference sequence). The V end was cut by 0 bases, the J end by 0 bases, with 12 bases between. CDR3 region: CSARDLSVDSYNEQFF. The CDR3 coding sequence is TGCAGTGCTAGAGATCTTTCCGTAGACTCCTACAATGAGCAGTTCTTC.

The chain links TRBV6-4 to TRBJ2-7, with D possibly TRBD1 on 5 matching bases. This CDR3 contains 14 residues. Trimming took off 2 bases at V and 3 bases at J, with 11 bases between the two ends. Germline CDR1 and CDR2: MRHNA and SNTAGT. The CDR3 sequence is CASSDRSGYYEQYF. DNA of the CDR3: TGTGCCAGCAGTGACAGGTCAGGGTACTACGAGCAGTACTTC.

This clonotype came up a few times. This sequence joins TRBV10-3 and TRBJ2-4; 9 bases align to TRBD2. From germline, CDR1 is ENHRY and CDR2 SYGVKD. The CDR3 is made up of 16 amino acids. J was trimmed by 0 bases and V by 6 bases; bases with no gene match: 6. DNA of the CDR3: TGTGCCATCAGCCAAACTAGCGGGTTAGCCAAAAACATTCAGTACTTC. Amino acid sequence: CAISQTSGLAKNIQYF.

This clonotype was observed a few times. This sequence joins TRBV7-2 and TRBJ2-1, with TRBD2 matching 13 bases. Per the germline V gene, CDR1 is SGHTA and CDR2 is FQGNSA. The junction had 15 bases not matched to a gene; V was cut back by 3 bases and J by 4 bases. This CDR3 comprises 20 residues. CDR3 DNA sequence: TGTGCCAGCAGCTTCATACCTCCCGGGACTAGCGGGGATAGTTACAATGAGCAGTTCTTC. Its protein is CASSFIPPGTSGDSYNEQFF.